Listed here are 13 T cell receptor delta chains from one sample, sequenced in a study of gamma-delta T cells after stem cell transplantation. TCRdb used CATT to re-call clones from the RT-PCR reads. This table holds thousands of delta-chain clones, approximately 1.9% found once. Source material: gamma-delta T cells. Every receptor here comes from a human donor. It is not recorded whose cells these are; they may come from a transplant donor.

Concerning this clone: This may come from a read error, since a much larger clone is one base off. The chain combines TRDV2 with TRDJ1; 11 bases match TRDD3. CDR3 length: 19 amino acids. In germline, CDR1 is GEAIGNYY, CDR2 EKD. CDR3 loop: CACDTVELGDTLYTDKLTF. In nucleotides, the CDR3 is TGTGCCTGTGACACCGTAGAGCTGGGGGATACACTGTACACCGATAAACTCACCTTT.

About this clone itself: This may be a read error, as it is one base from a much larger clone. Other nucleotide sequences from this sample produce the same CDR3. J is TRDJ3 and V is TRDV2; 13 positions agree with TRDD3. The CDR3 extends over 21 amino acids. J was trimmed by 0 bases and V by 0 bases; bases with no gene match: 7. Looked up from germline, CDR1 is GEAIGNYY and CDR2 is EKD. In DNA, the CDR3 is TGTGCCTGTGACACCGTACTGGGGGATACGCTGCTCTCCTGGGACACCCGACAGATGTTTTTC. Translated: CACDTVLGDTLLSWDTRQMFF.

This clone was found a few times. The chain joins TRDV2 to TRDJ3, with TRDD3 identical over 13 bases. The germline CDR1 and CDR2 sequences are GEAIGNYY and EKD. The V and J ends lost 3 bases and 0 bases, in that order; junction bases with no gene match: 10. The CDR3 runs to 21 residues. CDR3 coding DNA: TGTGCCTGTGACGCTGTACTGGGGGATACGCACTACTCCTGGGACACCCGACAGATGTTTTTC. Translating gives CACDAVLGDTHYSWDTRQMFF.

With respect to this clone: A read error is the likely source, as a far larger clone sits one nucleotide away. Distinct nucleotide sequences in the sample also encode this CDR3. The chain joins TRDV2 to TRDJ1; D is uncertain. With 7 bases removed from V and 1 base from J, the gap between germline ends came to 15 bases. Germline CDR1 is GEAIGNYY and CDR2 is EKD. This CDR3 contains 14 residues. The CDR3 spells CACDGLGGTDKLIF. The CDR3 DNA reads as TGTGCCTGCGACGGACTTGGAGGCACCGATAAACTCATCTTT.

Notes on this clone: TCRdb's protein, taken from a much larger clone, differs from this DNA's translation at residue 4, likely owing to a read error; the protein displayed comes from the DNA. This chain connects TRDV2 to TRDJ1; 7 bases match TRDD3. The CDR3 extends over 18 amino acids. Trimming at V came to 5 bases and at J to 2 bases, leaving 19 bases not matched to a gene. Per the germline V gene, CDR1 is GEAIGNYY and CDR2 is EKD. The CDR3 sequence: CACGTVYTGDGWTDKLIF. CDR3 sequence (DNA): TGTGCCTGTGGCACTGTTTATACTGGGGACGGATGGACCGATAAACTCATCTTT.

This clone was picked up many times. Other nucleotide sequences in the sample specify the same CDR3. The rearrangement uses TRDV2 and TRDJ1, with 13 positions matching TRDD3. Germline loops: CDR1 GEAIGNYY, CDR2 EKD. V trimming: 0 bases; J trimming: 0 bases; junction bases outside the gene matches: 9. The CDR3 is 19 amino acids. The CDR3 DNA follows: TGTGCCTGTGACACCCTACTGGGGGATACGCTATCCAACACCGATAAACTCATCTTT. It specifies CACDTLLGDTLSNTDKLIF.

Points on this clone: This may arise from a read error, as a much more abundant clone is one base away. V usage is TRDV2 and J usage is TRDJ1; a possible D gene is TRDD3 (6 bases). The CDR3 sequence is 15 residues long. Deletions cut 3 bases from V and 5 bases from J, with 18 bases between. Germline V lookup: CDR1 GEAIGNYY, CDR2 EKD. As DNA, the CDR3 is TGTGCCTGTGACCCCCTGGGGCCCATTTCGGATAAACTCATCTTT. The encoded protein is CACDPLGPISDKLIF.

This clone was detected a few times. TCRdb's protein, taken from a much larger clone, differs from this DNA's translation at residue 6, likely owing to a read error; the protein displayed comes from the DNA. The chain combines TRDV2 with TRDJ3; D gene uncertain. The germline gives CDR1 GEAIGNYY, CDR2 EKD. This CDR3 spans 18 amino acids. V was cut by 0 bases and J by 1 base, with 12 bases left in between. CDR3 nucleotides: TGTGCCTGTGACACCGAATCACCCAAATCCTGGGACACCCGACAGATGTTTTTC. Its protein is CACDTESPKSWDTRQMFF.

With respect to this clone: TCRdb assigns this DNA the protein of a much larger clone, which departs from its translation at residue 13; this likely reflects a read error, and the protein shown comes from translating the DNA. The chain is built from TRDV2 and TRDJ1, with TRDD3 matching 10 bases. The CDR3 has 18 residues. V shed 1 base, J shed 3 bases, and the junction held 13 bases outside the gene matches. The germline V gene encodes CDR1 GEAIGNYY and CDR2 EKD. CDR3 sequence reads: CACDTLSRGGYKADKLIF. Written as DNA, the CDR3 is TGTGCCTGTGACACGCTTAGCCGTGGGGGATACAAGGCCGATAAACTCATCTTT.

For this clone: This likely came from a read error, as a far larger clone is one base away. Other nucleotide sequences in the sample specify the same CDR3. The chain joins TRDV2 to TRDJ1, with a possible D match to TRDD3 (5 bases). The CDR3 sequence is 14 residues long. Trimming took off 7 bases at V and 1 base at J, with 15 bases between the two ends. The germline CDR1 and CDR2 sequences are GEAIGNYY and EKD. The DNA for the CDR3 is TGTGCCTGCGACCTCACTGGAGCCACCGATAAACTCATCTTT. Protein: CACDLTGATDKLIF.

In its sample, this clone was seen a few times. One base separates it from a far larger clone, so it is likely a read error. The gene calls are TRDV2 and TRDJ1; the D gene could be TRDD2 or TRDD3 (6 bases each). There are 20 residues in the CDR3. The germline gives CDR1 GEAIGNYY, CDR2 EKD. Deletions cut 0 bases from V and 3 bases from J, with 28 bases between. For the CDR3, the DNA is TGTGCCTGTGACACCGTCCTTCCCACTTTGGGGGGTACAGGACCCGATAAACTCATCTTT. Translating gives CACDTVLPTLGGTGPDKLIF.

This clone was counted between two and nine times. The chain couples TRDV2 to TRDJ1; no firm D call. V was cut by 0 bases and J by 2 bases, with 12 bases left in between. The germline V gene has CDR1 GEAIGNYY and CDR2 EKD. This CDR3 comprises 15 residues. The CDR3 sequence: CACDTAATRTDKLIF. The CDR3 nucleotides read TGTGCCTGTGACACCGCGGCCACAAGGACCGATAAACTCATCTTT.

Details on this clone: It is likely a read error: a sequence one base away is far more abundant. This CDR3 is also generated by other DNA sequences in the sample. The V and J genes are TRDV2 and TRDJ1; 12 nucleotides align to TRDD3. Germline lookup yields CDR1 GEAIGNYY and CDR2 EKD. V dropped 3 bases and J dropped 0; count of bases not matched to a gene: 10. The CDR3 extends over 18 amino acids. The CDR3 region is CACDSLLGDTSYTDKLIF. The CDR3 coding sequence is TGTGCCTGTGACTCATTACTGGGGGATACAAGTTACACCGATAAACTCATCTTT.